This TCR beta chain comes out of a study of lymphopenia after photon versus proton radiotherapy. Study-wide results and caveats: Under photons, naive T cells and diversity fell while effector/memory populations rose. In patients who died, overall survival fell as post-nadir TCR diversity dropped more.

Some clones are missing from TCRdb's copy, which holds only in-frame ones; the method was immunoSEQ multiplex PCR. The sample has 25,000 to 35,000 clones; roughly 94% are singletons. The germline V and J ends were trimmed by 1 base and 6 bases, with 15 bases remaining between them. The CDR3 totals 16 residues. Germline V gives CDR1 SGHAT, CDR2 FQNNGV. Comment on this clone: Its specificity is unknown.

Sample: peripheral blood, taken from a patient treated with photon-based radiotherapy. The chain joins TRBV11-2 to TRBJ1-4; D may be TRBD1 (6 bases). This TCR was recovered from a woman in her 50s with cholangiocarcinoma. The CDR3 region has the DNA TGTGCCAGCAGCTTAGGAGTTCGGGGGGCCCATGAAAAACTGTTTTTT. Its protein product is CASSLGVRGAHEKLFF. The complete variable domain, with remaining parts taken from reference TRBV11-2 and TRBJ1-4, reads EAGVAQSPRYKIIEKRQSVAFWCNPISGHATLYWYQQILGQGPKLLIQFQNNGVVDDSQLPKDRFSAERLKGVDSTLKIQPAKLEDSAVYLCASSLGVRGAHEKLFFGSGTQLSVL.